The 32 T cell receptor beta chains reported below all come from one sample, sequenced in a study of blood T cells in healthy people across ages. The authors ran a second PCR of roughly 6 to 12 cycles using a sample-barcoded 5' primer and a J-beta primer mix. TCRdb recomputed calls from the 5' RACE reads with MiXCR, one row per CDR3 protein. The sample yields 1.6 million or so distinct CDR3 sequences, around 35% seen once. The sequencing input was blood. The receptors originated from a woman in her twenties or thirties in good health.

V usage is TRBV19 and J usage is TRBJ1-5, with D unclear. The CDR3 sequence is 15 residues long. Trimming stripped 1 base from V and 2 bases from J, with 9 bases between. Germline V gene lookup returns CDR1 LNHDA and CDR2 SQIVND (reference sequence). This CDR3 reads CASSIVARGNQPQHF. CDR3 coding DNA: TGTGCCAGTAGTATAGTGGCGAGGGGCAATCAGCCCCAGCATTTT. Drawing the rest from reference TRBV19 and TRBJ1-5, the complete variable domain is DGGITQSPKYLFRKEGQNVTLSCEQNLNHDAMYWYRQDPGQGLRLIYYSQIVNDFQKGDIAEGYSVSREKKESFPLTVTSAQKNPTAFYLCASSIVARGNQPQHFGDGTRLSIL.

CDR3 nucleotides: TGTGCCAGCAGCCCGCTCCCGGGGGTTGAAGCTTTCTTT. This translates into CASSPLPGVEAFF. The J gene is TRBJ1-1, the V gene TRBV7-9, with a tentative D call TRBD1 (5 bases). V dropped 5 bases and J dropped 7 bases, with 14 bases sitting between them. CDR1 and CDR2 (germline): SEHNR, FQNEAQ (reference sequence). The CDR3 length is 13 residues.

This clonotype was observed a few times. J is TRBJ2-1 and V is TRBV20-1, with TRBD2 matching over 14 bases. This CDR3 region has 15 residues. V lost 2 bases, J lost 9 bases, and 6 bases stayed unmatched. The germline V gene encodes CDR1 DFQATT and CDR2 SNEGSKA (reference sequence). The CDR3 loop reads CSARSWTSGRIEQFF. CDR3 DNA sequence: TGCAGTGCTAGATCCTGGACTAGCGGGAGGATTGAGCAGTTCTTC.

The rearrangement links TRBV27 to TRBJ2-7; D not certain. Trimming shortened V by 3 bases and J by 6 bases, and 12 bases separated the two germline ends. This CDR3 contains 13 residues. Per germline, CDR1 MNHEY and CDR2 SMNVEV (reference sequence). DNA for the CDR3: TGTGCCAGCAGTTTCGTAGGGTCGGGCGAGCAGTACTTC. Its translation: CASSFVGSGEQYF.

This clonotype has more than one count but fewer than ten. The rearrangement links TRBV11-2 to TRBJ2-5; 7 bases map to TRBD2. This CDR3 has 10 residues. CDR1 and CDR2 from the germline V gene are SGHAT and FQNNGV. Unmatched junction bases numbered 1, after V lost 11 bases and J lost 4 bases. DNA of the CDR3: TGTGCCGGCGGGGGAGAGACCCAGTACTTC. Protein: CAGGGETQYF.

This clonotype has just a few counts. The chain uses TRBV20-1 and TRBJ2-1, with 10 bases identical to TRBD2. Germline values: CDR1 DFQATT, CDR2 SNEGSKA (reference sequence). With 6 bases clipped from V and 6 bases from J, the junction kept 11 bases outside the gene matches. The CDR3 length is 15 residues. CDR3 coding DNA: TGCAGTGCCCACTCTATAGCGGGAGGCCCCAATGAGCAGTTCTTC. This gives the protein CSAHSIAGGPNEQFF.

V is TRBV20-1 and J is TRBJ2-7; D is perhaps TRBD1 or TRBD2 (6 bases each). Trimming took off 1 base at V and 0 bases at J, with 13 bases between the two ends. Germline CDR1 DFQATT, CDR2 SNEGSKA (reference sequence). The CDR3 sequence is 15 residues long. The CDR3 region is CSARVSPGASYEQYF. As DNA, the CDR3 is TGCAGTGCTAGAGTCTCCCCGGGGGCCTCCTACGAGCAGTACTTC.

The chain links TRBV10-2 to TRBJ2-7; D ambiguous. The V gene's germline CDR1 is WSHSY and CDR2 SAAADI. There are 14 residues in the CDR3. The germline V and J ends were trimmed by 1 base and 2 bases, with 9 bases remaining between them. The CDR3 here is CASSEWQRPYEQYF. The DNA of the CDR3 is TGCGCCAGCAGTGAGTGGCAGAGGCCCTACGAGCAGTACTTC.

This clonotype was seen a handful of times. The genes are TRBV5-6 and TRBJ2-5; tentative D call: TRBD1 (5 bases). The V and J ends lost 7 bases and 5 bases respectively, with 21 bases between them. The CDR3 contains 15 residues. Per germline, CDR1 SGHDT and CDR2 YYEEEE. CDR3 residues: CASGSDSELGETQYF. DNA for the CDR3: TGTGCCAGCGGATCTGACAGTGAGCTTGGGGAGACCCAGTACTTC.

V gene TRBV25-1 combines with J gene TRBJ2-1; D may match TRBD1 or TRBD2 (7 bases each). Trimming shortened V by 2 bases and J by 9 bases, and 17 bases separated the two germline ends. The CDR3 consists of 15 residues. From germline, CDR1 is MGHDK and CDR2 SYGVNS. CDR3 amino acids: CASSEGRGGAVEQFF. The CDR3 coding sequence is TGTGCCAGCAGTGAAGGCAGGGGGGGGGCGGTTGAGCAGTTCTTC.

In its sample, this clonotype was seen a few times. The chain recombines TRBV7-7 with TRBJ2-1, with 11 bases matching TRBD2. The CDR3 contains 16 residues. V lost 2 bases to trimming and J lost 7 bases; unmatched junction nucleotides: 7. In germline, CDR1 is SSHAT, CDR2 FNYEAQ (reference sequence). CDR3 in DNA: TGTGCCAGCAGCTTAATAGCGGGGGGGCCTGGAAATGAGCAGTTCTTC. This codes for CASSLIAGGPGNEQFF.

The gene calls are TRBV5-1 and TRBJ2-3; TRBD2 matches 10 bases. CDR1 SGHRS and CDR2 YFSETQ come from the germline V gene. The CDR3 spans 16 residues. With V trimmed by 5 bases and J by 3 bases, 9 bases remained unmatched. Written as DNA, the CDR3 is TGCGCCAGCAGACCCGAACTAGCGGGACTGACAGATACGCAGTATTTT. This translates into CASRPELAGLTDTQYF.

This chain's CDR3 is CASSQGVLTRSYNEQFF. The CDR3 DNA follows: TGTGCCAGCAGCCAAGGGGTCCTAACTAGGTCCTACAATGAGCAGTTCTTC. The V and J genes are TRBV4-2 and TRBJ2-1, with D tentatively TRBD2 (5 bases). Deletions cut 1 base from V and 1 base from J, with 14 bases between. CDR1 and CDR2 (germline): LGHNA, YNFKEQ. The CDR3 spans 17 residues.

This clonotype was recorded only once. One junction end does not reproduce the germline sequence, and a read error may be involved. The rearrangement joins TRBV9 to TRBJ1-2, with 7 nucleotides matching TRBD1. The length of the CDR3 is 13 residues. Looked up from germline, CDR1 is SGDLS and CDR2 is YYNGEE. This CDR3 reads CASRGQANYGCTF. In DNA, the CDR3 is TGTGCCAGCAGAGGACAGGCGAACTATGGCTGCACCTTC.

The V gene is TRBV11-2, the J gene TRBJ2-7, with TRBD2 matching over 8 bases. Per the germline V gene, CDR1 is SGHAT and CDR2 is FQNNGV. J lost 4 bases, V lost 5 bases, and 19 bases had no gene match. The CDR3 has 18 residues. The CDR3 DNA follows: TGTGCCAGCAGCCCCCGGACCGTGTCCGGGAGGGCCAGGTACGAGCAGTACTTC. It specifies CASSPRTVSGRARYEQYF.

V gene TRBV6-1 combines with J gene TRBJ2-6, with 14 bases aligning to TRBD2. The CDR3 is 18 amino acids. The V gene end was trimmed by 8 bases and the J gene end by 5 bases; junction bases not matched to a gene: 11. Germline CDR1 is MNHNS and CDR2 is SASEGT. DNA for the CDR3: TGTGCCAGCGGGACTAGCGGGGGCCTACCCCTCTGGGCCAACGTCCTGACTTTC. Translating gives CASGTSGGLPLWANVLTF.

A few counts support this clonotype. This sequence joins TRBV5-1 and TRBJ2-6; no definite D call. This CDR3 is built from 17 residues. CDR1 is SGHRS and CDR2 is YFSETQ in the germline V gene. With 7 bases removed from V and 4 bases from J, the gap between germline ends came to 21 bases. The CDR3 nucleotides read TGCGCCAGCCGGAGTGGTGAGCGTCGAGGCGGGGCCAACGTCCTGACTTTC. Amino acids: CASRSGERRGGANVLTF.

This sequence joins TRBV9 and TRBJ2-5; D remains unclear. Germline V gene data show CDR1 as SGDLS and CDR2 as YYNGEE. Trimming pared 0 bases from V and 7 bases from J, leaving 16 bases between. The CDR3 loop spans 15 amino acids. For the CDR3, the DNA is TGTGCCAGCAGCGTAGAGGGCAGGACGCTAGGGACCCAGTACTTC. Amino acids: CASSVEGRTLGTQYF.

This clonotype appeared a few times. Compared with germline, one end of the junction differs, possibly owing to a read error. The gene calls are TRBV19 and TRBJ2-1; D gene unclear. The CDR3 runs to 14 residues. CDR1 and CDR2 (germline): LNHDA, SQIVND (reference sequence). CDR3 sequence reads: CASGIDLFTSEQFF. In DNA form, the CDR3 reads TGTGCCAGTGGTATAGATCTATTCACCAGTGAGCAGTTCTTC.

The DNA for the CDR3 is TGCAGTGCTAGAGGGATTTCGGGACTAGCAAATGAGCAGTTCTTC. Its translation: CSARGISGLANEQFF. The chain joins TRBV20-1 to TRBJ2-1; TRBD2 aligns across 9 bases. V was pared by 1 base and J by 7 bases, with 8 bases of the junction left unmatched. The CDR3 consists of 15 residues. CDR1 and CDR2 from the germline V gene are DFQATT and SNEGSKA (reference sequence).

The genes are TRBV13 and TRBJ1-6; 8 bases map to TRBD1. J lost 5 bases, V lost 5 bases, and 5 bases had no gene match. This CDR3 is built from 15 residues. Germline V gives CDR1 PRHDT, CDR2 FYEKMQ (reference sequence). The CDR3 region has the DNA TGTGCCAGCAGCCACGGGACAGGAAATAATTCACCCCTCCACTTT. Its translation: CASSHGTGNNSPLHF.

With regard to this clonotype: At one end, the junction sequence differs from germline, possibly due to a read error. CDR3 residues: CTSSSPTSGREETQYF. CDR3 in DNA: TGTACCAGCAGTTCCCCGACTAGCGGGAGAGAGGAGACCCAGTACTTC. V and J are TRBV6-5 and TRBJ2-5, with 12 positions matching TRBD2. There are 16 residues in the CDR3. Germline CDR1 is MNHEY and CDR2 is SVGAGI.

A note on this clonotype: The junction and the germline gene differ at one end; a read error may be behind it. This sequence joins TRBV5-4 and TRBJ2-1; D not certain. Per germline, CDR1 SGHNT and CDR2 YYREEE (reference sequence). This CDR3 has 12 amino acids. The CDR3 region has the DNA TGTGCCAGCGGCTTGGAGAACAATGAGCAGTTCTTC. Its translation is CASGLENNEQFF.

This chain links TRBV9 with TRBJ1-2, with 8 bases lining up with TRBD1. The CDR3 consists of 15 residues. The germline gives CDR1 SGDLS, CDR2 YYNGEE. Germline trimming cut 3 bases from V and 4 bases from J; bases unmatched to any gene: 8. CDR3 coding DNA: TGTGCCAGCAGCGCGGGGAGTGGACAGGGCTATGGCTACACCTTC. Translating gives CASSAGSGQGYGYTF.

This clonotype was seen a few times. This chain uses TRBV5-1 with TRBJ2-3; TRBD2 matches at 11 bases. The CDR3 has 17 amino acids. V gave up 1 base and J gave up 6 bases; unmatched junction bases: 10. The germline CDR1 and CDR2 sequences are SGHRS and YFSETQ. CDR3 bases: TGCGCCAGCAGCTTGTCACTAGCGGGAGCGATACGGGATACGCAGTATTTT. Translated: CASSLSLAGAIRDTQYF.

This clonotype was picked up one time. This rearrangement joins TRBV6-1 to TRBJ1-2; 7 bases fit TRBD1. Germline values: CDR1 MNHNS, CDR2 SASEGT. V shed 6 bases and J 5 bases; nucleotides not matched to a gene: 6. This CDR3 is built from 13 residues. The CDR3 DNA reads as TGTGCCAGCAGGGAAAAGGGGGCTTATGGCTACACCTTC. Amino acid sequence: CASREKGAYGYTF.

On this clonotype: A much larger clone sits a single nucleotide away, making a read error possible. This chain joins TRBV4-1 and TRBJ2-4, with 8 bases aligning to TRBD1. CDR1 and CDR2 from the germline V gene are MGHRA and YSYEKL. This CDR3 spans 14 amino acids. With 3 bases clipped from V and 15 bases from J, the junction kept 13 bases outside the gene matches. CDR3 region: CASSHDGTGRLRYF. The CDR3 DNA reads TGCGCCAGCAGCCACGACGGGACAGGTCGACTCAGGTACTTC.

This chain connects TRBV7-9 to TRBJ1-2; the D gene is possibly TRBD1 (5 bases). V was trimmed by 3 bases and J by 5 bases, leaving 10 bases between them. The CDR3 is made up of 13 amino acids. Per the germline V gene, CDR1 is SEHNR and CDR2 is FQNEAQ (reference sequence). The CDR3 region is CASSFGGSYGYTF. CDR3 nucleotides: TGTGCCAGCAGCTTCGGGGGTTCATATGGCTACACCTTC.

This clonotype was found a few times. The chain joins TRBV20-1 to TRBJ1-1, with 8 bases fitting TRBD1. Germline V gene lookup returns CDR1 DFQATT and CDR2 SNEGSKA (reference sequence). The V and J ends lost 6 bases and 0 bases, in that order; junction bases with no gene match: 6. The CDR3 spans 14 residues. This CDR3 is CSAMDRVVNTEAFF. In DNA, the CDR3 is TGCAGTGCCATGGACAGGGTAGTGAACACTGAAGCTTTCTTT.

Many counts were recorded for this clonotype. The gene calls are TRBV20-1 and TRBJ1-2; D gene uncertain. V shed 4 bases and J shed 4 bases, with 22 bases lying between them. The germline CDR1 and CDR2 sequences are DFQATT and SNEGSKA (reference sequence). The CDR3 totals 16 residues. The DNA for the CDR3 is TGCAGTGCTACACACCGCCCCCGGGAGGGAAGCTATGGCTACACCTTC. It encodes CSATHRPREGSYGYTF.

This clonotype turned up a few times. This chain uses TRBV28 with TRBJ2-7, with D possibly called TRBD1 or TRBD2 (5 bases each). Germline V gives CDR1 MDHEN, CDR2 SYDVKM. CDR3 size: 14 residues. V was shortened by 0 bases and J by 3 bases, with 9 bases between the two germline ends. CDR3 sequence: CASSLWGDLYEQYF. The CDR3 nucleotides are TGTGCCAGCAGTTTATGGGGGGATCTCTACGAGCAGTACTTC.

The rearrangement joins TRBV11-2 to TRBJ2-1; D ambiguous. Germline CDR1 SGHAT, CDR2 FQNNGV. The CDR3 contains 12 residues. V shed 0 bases and J shed 12 bases, with 9 bases lying between them. The CDR3 here is CASSLEGLVQFF. CDR3 DNA: TGTGCCAGCAGCTTAGAGGGTTTAGTGCAGTTCTTC.